These 31 T cell receptor beta chains share one sample of origin, sequenced in a study of blood T cell repertoires in COVID-19. The data were produced by immunoSEQ multiplex PCR, yet TCRdb's version contains in-frame clones alone and is incomplete. The sample comprises roughly 320,000 clones, around nine tenths of which are singletons, and around 1.9% rests with the top ten. Sequencing was carried out using peripheral blood. These receptors were taken from a woman younger than 45 with COVID-19, enrolled during active disease.

The chain links TRBV6-5 to TRBJ2-1; 11 bases are shared with TRBD2. From germline, CDR1 is MNHEY and CDR2 SVGAGI. This CDR3 spans 13 amino acids. V shed 9 bases, J shed 8 bases, and the junction held 6 bases outside the gene matches. CDR3 nucleotides: TGTGCCAGTACGGGACTAGCGGCCCATGAGCAGTTCTTC. Protein sequence: CASTGLAAHEQFF.

The rearrangement links TRBV24-1 to TRBJ2-5, with 9 bases fitting TRBD2. CDR1 is KGHDR, CDR2 SFDVKD, per germline. After removal of 6 bases from V and 5 bases from J, the junction contained 6 bases not matched to a gene. This CDR3 has 14 amino acids. This chain's CDR3 is CATSNPAGGETQYF. CDR3 DNA: TGTGCCACCAGTAATCCAGCGGGGGGTGAGACCCAGTACTTC.

The V call is TRBV7-2, the J call TRBJ2-1, with D unresolved. Trimming stripped 8 bases from V and 8 bases from J, with 16 bases between. This CDR3 spans 13 amino acids. Germline values: CDR1 SGHTA, CDR2 FQGNSA. The CDR3 loop reads CASSSHNEDEQFF. The CDR3 region has the DNA TGTGCCAGCTCCTCCCACAACGAGGATGAGCAGTTCTTC.

The chain joins TRBV7-9 to TRBJ1-1, with D perhaps matching TRBD1 (6 bases). The CDR3 consists of 13 residues. V was shortened by 1 base and J by 5 bases, with 8 bases between the two germline ends. Germline V gene sequence: CDR1 SEHNR, CDR2 FQNEAQ (reference sequence). In DNA form, the CDR3 reads TGTGCCAGCAGCTTAGACGGGACAACTGAAGCTTTCTTT. Its protein is CASSLDGTTEAFF.

Regarding this clone: The sample holds other DNA sequences that translate to the same CDR3. The chain combines TRBV5-1 with TRBJ2-5; tentatively, D is TRBD1 (6 bases). Germline assignment: CDR1 SGHRS and CDR2 YFSETQ. V gave up 1 base and J gave up 5 bases, with 9 bases separating them. CDR3 length equals 13 residues. CDR3 in DNA: TGCGCCAGCAGCTTGACAGGGCCGGAGACCCAGTACTTC. Translating gives CASSLTGPETQYF.

The chain is built from TRBV7-2 and TRBJ2-7; 8 bases fit TRBD2. Losses at the gene ends were 0 bases for V and 2 bases for J; bases not matched to a gene: 3. This CDR3 region has 15 residues. The germline CDR1 and CDR2 sequences are SGHTA and FQGNSA. The CDR3 reads CASSLAGLATYEQYF. The CDR3 coding sequence is TGTGCCAGCAGCTTAGCCGGACTAGCTACCTACGAGCAGTACTTC.

This clone has a single count. The chain employs TRBV6-5 and TRBJ1-5; 7 nucleotides agree with TRBD1. The CDR3 spans 16 residues. Trimming at V came to 0 bases and at J to 4 bases, leaving 6 bases not matched to a gene. CDR1 is MNHEY and CDR2 is SVGAGI in the germline V gene. CDR3 loop: CASSYSFPGQNQPQHF. In nucleotides, the CDR3 is TGTGCCAGCAGTTACTCGTTTCCGGGACAGAATCAGCCCCAGCATTTT.

The chain recombines TRBV5-6 with TRBJ1-1; D possibly corresponds to TRBD1 (5 bases). CDR1 and CDR2 from the germline V gene are SGHDT and YYEEEE. Deletions cut 3 bases from V and 0 bases from J, with 12 bases between. The CDR3 is 15 residues long. CDR3 nucleotides: TGTGCCAGCAGCTCTAGACAGAGGATGAACACTGAAGCTTTCTTT. Amino acid sequence: CASSSRQRMNTEAFF.

In this sample, this clone turned up once. The chain employs TRBV7-9 and TRBJ2-7; TRBD2 aligns across 10 bases. Trimming cost V 3 bases and J 1 base; bases outside gene matches: 3. The CDR3 loop spans 15 amino acids. CDR1 SEHNR and CDR2 FQNEAQ come from the germline V gene (reference sequence). CDR3 in amino acids: CASSFLAGESYEQYF. The DNA for the CDR3 is TGTGCCAGCAGCTTTCTAGCGGGGGAGTCCTACGAGCAGTACTTC.

This chain links TRBV6-5 with TRBJ2-1; TRBD1 aligns across 8 bases. CDR3 length equals 15 residues. The V segment lost 6 bases and the J segment 1 base; nucleotides outside the gene matches: 5. Germline V gene sequence: CDR1 MNHEY, CDR2 SVGAGI. DNA for the CDR3: TGTGCCAGCAGGCGACAGGGGCTATCCTACAATGAGCAGTTCTTC. This encodes CASRRQGLSYNEQFF.

J is TRBJ2-7 and V is TRBV27, with D maybe TRBD2 (7 bases). This CDR3 contains 15 residues. Between the trimmed V and J ends, which lost 3 bases and 0 bases, there was a span of 12 bases. Per germline, CDR1 MNHEY and CDR2 SMNVEV (reference sequence). DNA of the CDR3: TGTGCCAGCAGTTTGTCGGGGGGCCCCTCCTACGAGCAGTACGTC. Its translation: CASSLSGGPSYEQYV.

The chain joins TRBV11-3 to TRBJ2-5, with D hard to call. This CDR3 region has 12 residues. Trimming stripped 2 bases from V and 3 bases from J, with 4 bases between. Per germline, CDR1 SGHNT and CDR2 YENEEA. Here the CDR3 DNA reads TGTGCCAGCAGCTTAACAGAAGAGACCCAGTACTTC. Translation: CASSLTEETQYF.

The rearrangement joins TRBV4-3 to TRBJ1-2; tentatively, D is TRBD1 (6 bases). V was cut by 1 base and J by 4 bases, with 22 bases left in between. Germline CDR1 and CDR2: LGHNA and YSLEER. CDR3 size: 18 residues. CDR3 sequence (DNA): TGCGCCAGCAGCCAAGCGCTACCGGTGCGGACAGTAGCCTATGGCTACACCTTC. As protein: CASSQALPVRTVAYGYTF.

This sequence joins TRBV2 and TRBJ2-2, with 16 bases fitting TRBD2. With V trimmed by 8 bases and J by 5 bases, 17 bases remained unmatched. From germline, CDR1 is SNHLY and CDR2 FYNNEI. The CDR3 runs to 20 residues. The CDR3 sequence is CASESGTSGGAGEVTGELFF. As DNA, the CDR3 is TGTGCCAGCGAAAGCGGGACTAGCGGGGGGGCCGGCGAGGTGACCGGGGAGCTGTTTTTT.

The gene calls are TRBV4-1 and TRBJ1-1, with D maybe TRBD1 (5 bases). This CDR3 has 13 residues. V was cut by 6 bases and J by 5 bases, with 13 bases left in between. Germline-derived CDR1 and CDR2 are MGHRA and YSYEKL. DNA of the CDR3: TGCGCCAGCAGTATGGGGGGTAATACTGAAGCTTTCTTT. Its translation is CASSMGGNTEAFF.

The V and J genes are TRBV27 and TRBJ2-1; the match to TRBD2 covers 16 bases. The V segment lost 0 bases and the J segment 4 bases; nucleotides outside the gene matches: 3. The CDR3 has 18 amino acids. Germline-derived CDR1 and CDR2 are MNHEY and SMNVEV (reference sequence). This CDR3 reads CASSLSGTSGGVYNEQFF. CDR3 in DNA: TGTGCCAGCAGTTTATCTGGGACTAGCGGGGGGGTATACAATGAGCAGTTCTTC.

The V gene is TRBV5-4, the J gene TRBJ1-1, with D hard to call. Germline assignment: CDR1 SGHNT and CDR2 YYREEE (reference sequence). Trimming cost V 0 bases and J 2 bases, with 11 bases left between them. The CDR3 has 15 residues. The CDR3 DNA follows: TGTGCCAGCAGCTTGGCGTTCCGGGATAACACTGAAGCTTTCTTT. Encoded protein: CASSLAFRDNTEAFF.

This chain uses TRBV4-1 with TRBJ1-5; weak D call: TRBD1 (5 bases). The ends were cut back, 3 bases at V and 9 bases at J, with 15 bases in the middle. Per the germline V gene, CDR1 is MGHRA and CDR2 is YSYEKL. The CDR3 has 14 residues. The CDR3 reads CASSHPDRPGPQHF. The CDR3, as DNA: TGCGCCAGCAGCCATCCTGACAGACCGGGGCCCCAGCATTTT.

The J gene is TRBJ2-1, the V gene TRBV11-2; no reliable D call. Trimming stripped 0 bases from V and 3 bases from J, with 6 bases between. The germline V gene encodes CDR1 SGHAT and CDR2 FQNNGV. This CDR3 contains 14 residues. The CDR3, as DNA: TGTGCCAGCAGCTTAGAGAGAGTCTACAATGAGCAGTTCTTC. Its translation: CASSLERVYNEQFF.

This chain uses TRBV7-2 with TRBJ1-2; no clear D. The CDR3 extends over 16 amino acids. Deletions cut 1 base from V and 0 bases from J, with 12 bases between. Germline values: CDR1 SGHTA, CDR2 FQGNSA. CDR3 coding DNA: TGTGCCAGCAGCTTAGATGCCGGCGGATCTAACTATGGCTACACCTTC. It is translated as CASSLDAGGSNYGYTF.

The V gene is TRBV28, the J gene TRBJ1-2; tentatively, D is TRBD1 (5 bases). CDR1 and CDR2 (germline): MDHEN, SYDVKM. The V end lost 6 bases, the J end lost 7 bases, and 18 bases lay between the germline ends. CDR3 size: 14 residues. This CDR3 is CASRKYGGFAGYTF. The CDR3 bases are TGTGCCAGCAGAAAATACGGGGGTTTCGCTGGCTACACCTTC.

This clone was counted once. This sequence joins TRBV25-1 and TRBJ1-2; 7 bases line up with TRBD1. This CDR3 is built from 12 residues. The V and J ends lost 4 bases and 12 bases, in that order; junction bases with no gene match: 8. CDR1 is MGHDK and CDR2 is SYGVNS in the germline V gene. This CDR3 reads CASSASGGRHTF. CDR3 DNA sequence: TGTGCCAGCAGTGCCTCAGGGGGTAGGCACACCTTC.

The chain joins TRBV19 to TRBJ1-2, with unresolved D. In germline, CDR1 is LNHDA, CDR2 SQIVND (reference sequence). The CDR3 is made up of 13 amino acids. Trimming cost V 8 bases and J 2 bases, with 12 bases left between them. DNA of the CDR3: TGTGCCAGTGGCCTCGGGGTCAACTATGGCTACACCTTC. It codes for CASGLGVNYGYTF.

The chain joins TRBV7-3 to TRBJ1-6, with 8 positions matching TRBD1. Germline loops: CDR1 SGHTA, CDR2 FQGTGA. This CDR3 comprises 15 residues. J was trimmed by 7 bases and V by 5 bases; bases with no gene match: 7. The CDR3 DNA follows: TGTGCCAGCAGCCCCGGGACAGGAACAAATTCACCCCTCCACTTT. It yields the protein CASSPGTGTNSPLHF.

The chain carries TRBV15 and TRBJ2-7, with D perhaps TRBD1 (5 bases). The CDR3 spans 14 residues. CDR1 and CDR2 (germline): LNHNV, YYDKDF (reference sequence). The germline V and J ends were trimmed by 3 bases and 2 bases, with 11 bases remaining between them. The CDR3 loop reads CATSRFKGPYEQYV. The CDR3, as DNA: TGTGCCACCAGCAGGTTTAAGGGGCCCTACGAGCAGTACGTC.

The chain combines TRBV5-1 with TRBJ2-3; 7 nucleotides agree with TRBD2. Germline CDR1 reads SGHRS; CDR2 reads YFSETQ. This CDR3 comprises 14 residues. V gave up 2 bases and J gave up 4 bases; unmatched junction bases: 4. The CDR3 DNA sequence: TGCGCCAGCAGCTTATTAGCGGGCGCAGATACGCAGTATTTT. Protein product: CASSLLAGADTQYF.

This clone was detected once. The V call is TRBV7-2, the J call TRBJ2-5, with 9 bases lining up with TRBD2. CDR1 is SGHTA, CDR2 FQGNSA, per germline. After removal of 5 bases from V and 5 bases from J, the junction contained 15 bases not matched to a gene. The CDR3 contains 17 residues. The CDR3 spells CASSPGRGRGGLETQYF. The CDR3 DNA reads TGTGCCAGCAGCCCAGGCCGGGGGCGGGGGGGCTTGGAGACCCAGTACTTC.

The sample holds one count of this clone. Other DNA sequences in this specimen translate into the identical CDR3. V gene TRBV3-1 (or the pseudogene TRBV3-2) combines with J gene TRBJ1-5; tentatively, D is TRBD1 (6 bases). The CDR3 extends over 14 amino acids. V was shortened by 3 bases and J by 0 bases, with 6 bases between the two germline ends. CDR1 and CDR2 from the germline V gene are LGHDT and YNNKEL (reference sequence). CDR3 DNA sequence: TGTGCCAGCAGCCAGGACAGTAGCAATCAGCCCCAGCATTTT. Its protein is CASSQDSSNQPQHF.

V is TRBV3-1 (or the pseudogene TRBV3-2) and J is TRBJ1-5; TRBD1 is a possible D gene (5 bases). The V and J ends lost 4 bases and 4 bases respectively, with 14 bases between them. CDR3 length: 15 amino acids. The germline gives CDR1 LGHDT, CDR2 YNNKEL (reference sequence). In DNA, the CDR3 is TGTGCCAGCAGCCCCCTATGGGGCCAAAATCAGCCCCAGCATTTT. This codes for CASSPLWGQNQPQHF.

The chain recombines TRBV25-1 with TRBJ1-4; TRBD1 agrees at 10 bases. The V and J ends lost 5 bases and 8 bases, in that order; junction bases with no gene match: 11. The CDR3 runs 16 residues. Germline lookup yields CDR1 MGHDK and CDR2 SYGVNS. The CDR3 region has the DNA TGTGCCAGCAGTCCCCGGGTATGGGACAGGGGCGAAAAACTGTTTTTT. This encodes CASSPRVWDRGEKLFF.

The chain employs TRBV11-2 and TRBJ2-5; a weak D match, TRBD2 (5 bases). This CDR3 is 13 amino acids long. Trimming pared 3 bases from V and 5 bases from J, leaving 10 bases between. Germline CDR1 and CDR2: SGHAT and FQNNGV. CDR3 region: CASSFASSETQYF. Written as DNA, the CDR3 is TGTGCCAGCAGCTTTGCTAGCTCGGAGACCCAGTACTTC.